This T cell receptor (beta chain) was obtained from a study of metastatic and nonmetastatic thyroid tumors. Turning to the study itself: Peripheral blood and tumor or nodule samples from malignant and benign thyroid patients were compared.

The study's findings and limits: According to reports, the diversity of TCR beta was significantly higher in malignant thyroid tumors than in benign nodules, and this held in both blood and tumor samples.

At least ten counts were recorded for this clone. Its antigen is undetermined. TCRdb re-called clones via MiXCR from the PCR reads. The data hold tens of thousands of clones, with less than 20% observed a single time. Thyroid surgery took place with no prior treatment in any patient. Germline values: CDR1 LGHNA, CDR2 YNFKEQ. The V gene lost 4 bases and the J gene lost 0 bases, with 16 bases spanning the gap. This CDR3 comprises 17 residues. This receptor was taken from a female donor with papillary thyroid cancer or a benign thyroid nodule (not recorded which). Some clones in this sample may be carry-over from other donors' samples. The specimen was tumor tissue. The V call is TRBV4-2, the J call TRBJ2-1; D perhaps matches TRBD2 (6 bases). In DNA form, the CDR3 reads TGTGCCAGCAGCCCCAGCGGGCGGCCTAGCTCCTACAATGAGCAGTTCTTC. It codes for CASSPSGRPSSYNEQFF.